Reported below is one TCR beta chain. No antigen is known for it. Germline V gene data show CDR1 as SGHDT and CDR2 as YYEEEE. The junction had 1 base not matched to a gene; V was cut back by 2 bases and J by 1 base. This CDR3 comprises 14 residues. An immunoSEQ assay, version v3.0, was performed at survey level. The study targeted 40,000-50,000 T-cell genomes per sample in sequencing. Profiled with immunoSEQ multiplex PCR; TCRdb holds only in-frame clones, not every one. The data contain 20,000 to 30,000 clones, around 85% of them singletons. This entry comes from a study of long-term antiretroviral therapy in people with HIV. The study's findings and limits: Post-ART diversity increased but stayed below transplant donor controls.

The rearrangement uses TRBV5-6 and TRBJ2-7; 9 bases line up with TRBD1. The clonotype originates from a man aged 35 to 55 with HIV. The specimen was unsorted PBMCs, collected 2.3 years after starting antiretroviral therapy. Here the CDR3 DNA reads TGTGCCAGCAGCTTCGGACAGGGGTCCTACGAGCAGTACTTC. Protein sequence: CASSFGQGSYEQYF. The full variable domain, with the rest looked up from reference TRBV5-6 and TRBJ2-7, is DAGVTQSPTHLIKTRGQQVTLRCSPKSGHDTVSWYQQALGQGPQFIFQYYEEEERQRGNFPDRFSGHQFPNYSSELNVNALLLGDSALYLCASSFGQGSYEQYFGPGTRLTVT.